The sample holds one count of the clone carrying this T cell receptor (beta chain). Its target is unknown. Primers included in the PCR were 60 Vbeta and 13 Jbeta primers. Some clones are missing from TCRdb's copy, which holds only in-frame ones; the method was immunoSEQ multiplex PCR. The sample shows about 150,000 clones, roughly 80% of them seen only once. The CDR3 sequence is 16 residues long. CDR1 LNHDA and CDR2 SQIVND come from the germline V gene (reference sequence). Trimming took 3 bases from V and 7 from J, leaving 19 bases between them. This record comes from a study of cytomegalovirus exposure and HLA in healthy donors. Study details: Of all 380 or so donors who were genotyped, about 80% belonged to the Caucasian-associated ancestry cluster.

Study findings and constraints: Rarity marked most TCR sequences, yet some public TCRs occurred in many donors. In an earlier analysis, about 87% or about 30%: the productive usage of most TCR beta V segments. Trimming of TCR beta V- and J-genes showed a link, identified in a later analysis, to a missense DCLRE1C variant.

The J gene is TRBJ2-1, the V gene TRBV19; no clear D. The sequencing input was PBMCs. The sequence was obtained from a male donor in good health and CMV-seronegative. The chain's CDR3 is CASSILSGPHGNEQFF. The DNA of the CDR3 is TGTGCCAGTAGTATTTTGTCCGGCCCGCACGGGAATGAGCAGTTCTTC.